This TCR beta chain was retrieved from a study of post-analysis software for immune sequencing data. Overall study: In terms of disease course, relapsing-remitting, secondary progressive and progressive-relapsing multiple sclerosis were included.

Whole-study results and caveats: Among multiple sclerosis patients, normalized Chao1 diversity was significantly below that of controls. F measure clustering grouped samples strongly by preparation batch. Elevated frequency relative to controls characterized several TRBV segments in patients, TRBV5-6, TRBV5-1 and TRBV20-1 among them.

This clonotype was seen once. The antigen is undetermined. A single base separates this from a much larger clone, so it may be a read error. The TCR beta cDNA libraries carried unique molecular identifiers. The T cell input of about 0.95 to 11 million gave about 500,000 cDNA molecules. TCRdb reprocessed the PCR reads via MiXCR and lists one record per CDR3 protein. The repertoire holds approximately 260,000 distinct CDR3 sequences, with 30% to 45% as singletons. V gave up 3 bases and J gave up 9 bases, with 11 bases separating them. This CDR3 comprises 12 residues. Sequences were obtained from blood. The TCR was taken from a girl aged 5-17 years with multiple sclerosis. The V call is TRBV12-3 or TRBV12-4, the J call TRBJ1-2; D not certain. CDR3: CASSFGISSYTF. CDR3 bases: TGTGCCAGCAGTTTCGGGATTTCTAGCTACACCTTC.